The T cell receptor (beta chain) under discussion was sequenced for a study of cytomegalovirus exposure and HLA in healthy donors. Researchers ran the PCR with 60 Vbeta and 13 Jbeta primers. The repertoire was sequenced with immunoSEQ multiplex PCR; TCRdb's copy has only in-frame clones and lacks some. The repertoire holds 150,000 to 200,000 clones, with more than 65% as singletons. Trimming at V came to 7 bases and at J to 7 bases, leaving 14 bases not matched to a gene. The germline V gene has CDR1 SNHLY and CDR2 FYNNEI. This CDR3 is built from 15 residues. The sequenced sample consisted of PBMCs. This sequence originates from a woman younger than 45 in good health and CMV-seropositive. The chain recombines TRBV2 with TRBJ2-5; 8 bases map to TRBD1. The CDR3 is CASNSRTGWDGTQYF. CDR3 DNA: TGTGCCAGCAATTCCAGGACAGGGTGGGATGGGACCCAGTACTTC.